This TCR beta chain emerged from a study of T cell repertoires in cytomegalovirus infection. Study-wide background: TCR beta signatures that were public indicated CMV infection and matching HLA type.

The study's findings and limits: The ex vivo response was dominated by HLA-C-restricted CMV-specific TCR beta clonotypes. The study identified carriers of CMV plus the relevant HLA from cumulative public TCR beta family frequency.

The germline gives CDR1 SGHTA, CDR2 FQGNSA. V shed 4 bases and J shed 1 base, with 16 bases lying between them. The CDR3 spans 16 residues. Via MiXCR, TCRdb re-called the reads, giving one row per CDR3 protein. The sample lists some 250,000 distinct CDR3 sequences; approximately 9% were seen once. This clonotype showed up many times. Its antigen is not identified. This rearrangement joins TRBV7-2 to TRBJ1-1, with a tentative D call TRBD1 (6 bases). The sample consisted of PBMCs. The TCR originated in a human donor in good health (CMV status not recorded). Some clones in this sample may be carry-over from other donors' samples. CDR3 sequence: CASSSPGVPRNTEAFF. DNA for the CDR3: TGTGCCAGCAGCTCACCAGGGGTCCCTAGGAACACTGAAGCTTTCTTT.